Listed here are 26 T cell receptor beta chains from one sample, sequenced in a study of PD-L1 blockade in urothelial cancer (dated by TCRdb to the late 2010s). The library was built by means of the immunoSEQ multiplex PCR assay. In its TCRdb copy, this immuneACCESS table keeps in-frame sequences only and misses some clones. Where compared with another copy, unresolved V genes explain less than half of these, and the others have no known cause. The sample table lists around 40,000 clones, over 70% of them with a count of one. In total, the top ten clones hold less than 20% of the sample. The sample in question was PBMCs, obtained around atezolizumab (anti-PD-L1) treatment. Receptor source: a man aged 60-69 years with urothelial cancer.

This clone was seen only a few times. V usage is TRBV28 and J usage is TRBJ2-5; 9 bases are a match to TRBD1. Germline V gene data show CDR1 as MDHEN and CDR2 as SYDVKM. V was clipped by 5 bases and J by 3 bases; unmatched bases: 10. This CDR3 comprises 16 residues. The DNA of the CDR3 is TGTGCCAGCAGTCCTATGTGGGACAGGGAAAAAGAGACCCAGTACTTC. Translation: CASSPMWDREKETQYF.

The rearrangement links TRBV5-1 to TRBJ2-2; no clear D. Germline V gene sequence: CDR1 SGHRS, CDR2 YFSETQ. This CDR3 comprises 14 residues. The germline V and J ends were trimmed by 2 bases and 0 bases, with 5 bases remaining between them. CDR3 in DNA: TGCGCCAGCAGCTTCACTACGAACACCGGGGAGCTGTTTTTT. It codes for CASSFTTNTGELFF.

The chain recombines TRBV5-1 with TRBJ2-7, with TRBD1 matching 12 bases. V gave up 3 bases and J gave up 5 bases; unmatched junction bases: 3. The CDR3 loop spans 14 amino acids. Per the germline V gene, CDR1 is SGHRS and CDR2 is YFSETQ. The CDR3 region has the DNA TGCGCCAGCAGCTCGGGACAGGGGGCACACGAGCAGTACTTC. Its translation: CASSSGQGAHEQYF.

The chain is built from TRBV5-1 and TRBJ1-3; no clear D. V lost 0 bases and J 3 bases, leaving 13 bases between the germline ends. The CDR3 sequence is 16 residues long. The germline gives CDR1 SGHRS, CDR2 YFSETQ. The CDR3 region is CASSLANSKSGNTIYF. The CDR3 bases are TGCGCCAGCAGCTTGGCTAACAGCAAGAGTGGAAACACCATATATTTT.

This rearrangement joins TRBV4-3 to TRBJ2-1; D is possibly TRBD1 (6 bases). CDR3 length: 15 residues. V was pared by 2 bases and J by 4 bases, with 12 bases between. Germline V gene data show CDR1 as LGHNA and CDR2 as YSLEER. CDR3 amino acids: CASSQWTESYNEQFF. The CDR3 region has the DNA TGCGCCAGCAGCCAATGGACAGAGTCTTACAATGAGCAGTTCTTC.

The CDR3 spells CASSLAPTSGTYNEQFF. CDR3 nucleotides: TGTGCCAGCAGCTTGGCACCTACTAGCGGGACTTACAATGAGCAGTTCTTC. The chain is built from TRBV5-4 and TRBJ2-1; 10 bases are shared with TRBD2. This CDR3 is built from 17 residues. The junction had 7 bases not matched to a gene; V was cut back by 0 bases and J by 4 bases. Germline CDR1 and CDR2: SGHNT and YYREEE (reference sequence).

This chain links TRBV6-6 with TRBJ1-5; 11 bases agree with TRBD1. Germline CDR1 is MNHNY and CDR2 is SVGAGI (reference sequence). The CDR3 extends over 15 amino acids. The V and J ends lost 6 bases and 7 bases, in that order; junction bases with no gene match: 8. The DNA of the CDR3 is TGTGCCAGCAGACCCGGGACAGGGGGTTCGCAGCCCCAGCATTTT. Amino acids: CASRPGTGGSQPQHF.

The gene calls are TRBV11-2 and TRBJ2-5; 7 bases line up with TRBD1. CDR1 SGHAT and CDR2 FQNNGV come from the germline V gene. V was pared by 1 base and J by 4 bases, with 3 bases of the junction left unmatched. This CDR3 is built from 14 residues. The CDR3 DNA sequence: TGTGCCAGCAGCTTAGGCCGGGACAGAGAGACCCAGTACTTC. The encoded protein is CASSLGRDRETQYF. The complete variable domain, with remaining parts taken from reference TRBV11-2 and TRBJ2-5, reads EAGVAQSPRYKIIEKRQSVAFWCNPISGHATLYWYQQILGQGPKLLIQFQNNGVVDDSQLPKDRFSAERLKGVDSTLKIQPAKLEDSAVYLCASSLGRDRETQYFGPGTRLLVL.

The chain carries TRBV4-1 and TRBJ1-5; 8 bases agree with TRBD1. This CDR3 has 16 amino acids. Losses at the gene ends were 0 bases for V and 6 bases for J; bases not matched to a gene: 7. Germline V gene lookup returns CDR1 MGHRA and CDR2 YSYEKL. CDR3 in DNA: TGCGCCAGCAGCCAAGAAATCACAGGGGGTATTCAGCCCCAGCATTTT. Translated: CASSQEITGGIQPQHF.

The V call is TRBV7-2, the J call TRBJ2-7; the D is unclear. Germline assignment: CDR1 SGHTA and CDR2 FQGNSA. V was clipped by 2 bases and J by 5 bases, with 4 bases between them. The CDR3 totals 11 residues. The CDR3 loop reads CASSLRDEQYF. Here the CDR3 DNA reads TGTGCCAGCAGCTTACGGGACGAGCAGTACTTC.

In its sample, this clone was seen a few times. The chain combines TRBV7-9 with TRBJ1-2; tentative D call: TRBD1 (6 bases). Trimming shortened V by 5 bases and J by 4 bases, and 29 bases separated the two germline ends. Germline V CDR1 and CDR2: SEHNR, FQNEAQ (reference sequence). The CDR3 loop spans 19 amino acids. This chain's CDR3 is CASSPKFRVLLTGTYGYTF. The CDR3 nucleotides read TGTGCCAGCAGCCCGAAATTCCGAGTTCTTCTGACAGGAACCTATGGCTACACCTTC.

This clone came up once. CDR3 nucleotides: TGTGCCGGTGCGGGACAGACTTTAGAAGCTTTCTTT. It is translated as CAGAGQTLEAFF. The chain joins TRBV6-1 to TRBJ1-1; 7 positions match TRBD1. The CDR3 covers 12 residues. Germline V lookup: CDR1 MNHNS, CDR2 SASEGT. V dropped 11 bases and J dropped 8; count of bases not matched to a gene: 11.

The chain combines TRBV11-2 with TRBJ2-7; the match to TRBD2 covers 10 bases. Trimming cost V 5 bases and J 4 bases; bases outside gene matches: 8. Germline lookup yields CDR1 SGHAT and CDR2 FQNNGV. The CDR3 has 15 amino acids. CDR3 nucleotide sequence: TGTGCCAGCAGCCCGGGACTAGCGCCGAGTTACGAGCAGTACTTC. Protein sequence: CASSPGLAPSYEQYF.

The chain is built from TRBV28 and TRBJ1-2, with 8 bases lining up with TRBD1. Unmatched junction bases numbered 13, after V lost 6 bases and J lost 4 bases. The CDR3 has 16 amino acids. Germline V gene data show CDR1 as MDHEN and CDR2 as SYDVKM. The DNA of the CDR3 is TGTGCCAGCAGCCCGCGACCGGGACAGGATGCCTATGGCTACACCTTC. This gives the protein CASSPRPGQDAYGYTF.

The chain has TRBV5-1 and TRBJ2-3; D is undetermined. This CDR3 contains 12 residues. Germline loops: CDR1 SGHRS, CDR2 YFSETQ. Trimming took off 5 bases at V and 2 bases at J, with 6 bases between the two ends. Written as DNA, the CDR3 is TGCGCCAGCAGACAGAACACAGATACGCAGTATTTT. Protein sequence: CASRQNTDTQYF.

The chain is built from TRBV19 and TRBJ1-3; D is perhaps TRBD1 (5 bases). This CDR3 is built from 16 residues. Trimming pared 5 bases from V and 3 bases from J, leaving 17 bases between. Germline CDR1 reads LNHDA; CDR2 reads SQIVND (reference sequence). CDR3 sequence reads: CASSPRRTFFGNTIYF. In DNA, the CDR3 is TGTGCCAGTAGTCCGCGCCGGACATTTTTTGGAAACACCATATATTTT.

The chain employs TRBV5-1 and TRBJ2-3, with unresolved D. The CDR3 runs to 12 residues. Germline V gives CDR1 SGHRS, CDR2 YFSETQ. V lost 4 bases and J lost 6, with 9 bases in between. Written as DNA, the CDR3 is TGCGCCAGCAGCACGACAAAGGATACGCAGTATTTT. This translates into CASSTTKDTQYF.

The chain has TRBV2 and TRBJ2-1; 9 positions agree with TRBD2. Looked up from germline, CDR1 is SNHLY and CDR2 is FYNNEI. CDR3 size: 16 residues. V dropped 6 bases and J dropped 8; count of bases not matched to a gene: 14. CDR3 region: CASSPHVAGGQDEQFF. The CDR3 bases are TGTGCCAGCAGCCCACACGTGGCGGGAGGGCAGGATGAGCAGTTCTTC.

The table lists this clone with a count of one. This chain connects TRBV28 to TRBJ1-2, with TRBD1 identical over 7 bases. Losses at the gene ends were 2 bases for V and 2 bases for J; bases not matched to a gene: 2. This CDR3 is 14 amino acids long. CDR1 and CDR2 (germline): MDHEN, SYDVKM. The CDR3 reads CASSLPTGNYGYTF. CDR3 DNA: TGTGCCAGCAGTTTACCGACAGGGAACTATGGCTACACCTTC.

The chain couples TRBV19 to TRBJ2-7; the match to TRBD1 covers 7 bases. CDR1 and CDR2 (germline): LNHDA, SQIVND (reference sequence). The V gene end was trimmed by 5 bases and the J gene end by 3 bases; junction bases not matched to a gene: 4. The CDR3 contains 13 residues. The CDR3: CASSPGQVYEQYF. DNA for the CDR3: TGTGCCAGTAGTCCTGGACAGGTCTACGAGCAGTACTTC.

This sequence joins TRBV19 and TRBJ1-5; weak D call: TRBD1 (6 bases). Germline-derived CDR1 and CDR2 are LNHDA and SQIVND (reference sequence). CDR3 length equals 13 residues. V was clipped by 5 bases and J by 7 bases, with 12 bases between them. CDR3 sequence reads: CASSANTGQPQHF. The CDR3 coding sequence is TGTGCCAGTAGTGCAAATACAGGGCAGCCCCAGCATTTT. The whole variable domain, filled in from reference TRBV19 and TRBJ1-5, reads DGGITQSPKYLFRKEGQNVTLSCEQNLNHDAMYWYRQDPGQGLRLIYYSQIVNDFQKGDIAEGYSVSREKKESFPLTVTSAQKNPTAFYLCASSANTGQPQHFGDGTRLSIL.

In DNA, the CDR3 is TGTGCCAGTAGTACGTCAGGGGGTAGTAATCAGCCCCAGCATTTT. Amino acid sequence: CASSTSGGSNQPQHF. J is TRBJ1-5 and V is TRBV19; 7 nucleotides line up with TRBD1. The junction had 7 bases not matched to a gene; V was cut back by 4 bases and J by 4 bases. In germline, CDR1 is LNHDA, CDR2 SQIVND (reference sequence). This CDR3 is built from 15 residues. Complete variable domain (other parts from reference TRBV19 and TRBJ1-5): DGGITQSPKYLFRKEGQNVTLSCEQNLNHDAMYWYRQDPGQGLRLIYYSQIVNDFQKGDIAEGYSVSREKKESFPLTVTSAQKNPTAFYLCASSTSGGSNQPQHFGDGTRLSIL.

The J gene is TRBJ2-3, the V gene TRBV29-1; D is ambiguous. CDR1 and CDR2 (germline): SQVTM, ANQGSEA. Trimming left V 3 bases short and J 1 base short, with 5 bases between. This CDR3 has 12 residues. CDR3 amino acids: CSVEGRTDTQYF. DNA for the CDR3: TGCAGCGTTGAGGGCCGCACAGATACGCAGTATTTT.

This clone was observed a few times. Written as DNA, the CDR3 is TGCAGCGTTGCGAGGGGGACAGGCGGCACTGAAGCTTTCTTT. Its translation is CSVARGTGGTEAFF. The chain employs TRBV29-1 and TRBJ1-1, with 8 bases identical to TRBD1. J gave up 4 bases and V 4 bases, and 8 bases lay outside the gene matches. Germline assignment: CDR1 SQVTM and CDR2 ANQGSEA. This CDR3 comprises 14 residues.

This rearrangement joins TRBV10-3 to TRBJ2-5; 9 bases are shared with TRBD1. Germline V CDR1 and CDR2: ENHRY, SYGVKD. Losses at the gene ends were 4 bases for V and 5 bases for J; bases not matched to a gene: 11. The CDR3 length is 16 residues. The CDR3 loop is CAISVLTPGQGETQYF. Written as DNA, the CDR3 is TGTGCCATCAGTGTCCTAACCCCGGGACAGGGTGAGACCCAGTACTTC.

The V call is TRBV29-1, the J call TRBJ1-5; possible D gene TRBD1, 6 bases. This CDR3 region has 14 residues. Germline CDR1 is SQVTM and CDR2 is ANQGSEA. V was clipped by 5 bases and J by 2 bases, with 13 bases between them. The CDR3 sequence: CSVTTGNGNQPQHF. CDR3 sequence (DNA): TGCAGCGTTACCACAGGGAACGGCAATCAGCCCCAGCATTTT.